This is a list of T cell receptor beta chains from one sample in a study of blood T cells in healthy people across ages. TCRdb fed the 5' RACE reads into MiXCR, producing one record per CDR3 protein. In the table there are 1.5 million to 2 million distinct CDR3 sequences, about 28% of which are singletons. Material for sequencing was blood. All receptors derive from a woman under 40 in good health. The CDR3 runs from the conserved cysteine through the conserved F or W. D genes are given only for firm matches. Rows may omit the clone size; those that give it use once, few, many or a size class.

J | D | size | V | DNA | CDR3
TRBJ2-7 | . | few | TRBV5-1 | TGCGCCAGCAGCTTGGGTACGGGACTTCTCAGCTACGAGCAGTACTTC | CASSLGTGLLSYEQYF
TRBJ2-2 | . | . | TRBV11-2 | TGTGCCAGCGGGTGGGCCTCCACCGGGGAGCGGTTTTTT | CASGWASTGERFF
TRBJ1-2 | . | . | TRBV5-1 | TGCGCCAGCAGCTCAGACAACTACGACTATGGCTACACCTTC | CASSSDNYDYGYTF
TRBJ1-4 | . | . | TRBV7-9 | TGTGCCAGCAGCCCCTTCGGTGAAAAACTGTTTTTT | CASSPFGEKLFF
TRBJ1-2 | . | many | TRBV28 | TGTGCCAGCAGTTCAAGGCAGGGTCTTAGATTACTCTATGGCTACACCTTC | CASSSRQGLRLLYGYTF
TRBJ2-1 | . | . | TRBV29-1 | TGCAGCGTTGGGGAGTACAATGAGCACTTCTTC | CSVGEYNEHFF
TRBJ2-3 | . | few | TRBV29-1 | TGCAGCGTTGAAGAAATAGATACGCTGTATTTT | CSVEEIDTLYF
TRBJ2-7 | TRBD1 | many | TRBV5-1 | TGCGCCAGCAGCGTTACAGGGGCGGTATACGAGCAGTACTTC | CASSVTGAVYEQYF
TRBJ2-5 | TRBD2 | few | TRBV7-2 | TGTGCCAGCAGCTTAGCAGCGTCTAGCGGAAACCAAGAGACCCAGTACTTC | CASSLAASSGNQETQYF
TRBJ2-2 | TRBD1 | . | TRBV4-3 | TGCGCCAGCAGCCTGCGGACAGGAGAGACCGGGGAGCTGTTTTTT | CASSLRTGETGELFF
TRBJ1-2 | . | few | TRBV11-2 | TGTGCCAGCAGCTTAGATAGGTGGGATGGCTACACCTTC | CASSLDRWDGYTF
TRBJ2-7 | . | few | TRBV11-2 | TGTGCCAGCAGCTTAGGCGGGGCTAGCGTCATCTACGAGCAGTACTTC | CASSLGGASVIYEQYF
TRBJ2-5 | TRBD2 | . | TRBV20-1 | TGCAGTGCGGTAGCGGGGGGGCGTAATGAGCAGTACTTC | CSAVAGGRNEQYF
TRBJ2-3 | TRBD1 | . | TRBV9 | TGTGCCAGCAGCGTAGGGGACAGGGTGACAGATGCGCAGTATTTT | CASSVGDRVTDAQYF
TRBJ2-7 | . | few | TRBV13 | TGTGCCAGCAGCTTAGTGGGACGGTCTTACGAGCAGTACTTC | CASSLVGRSYEQYF
TRBJ2-7 | . | many | TRBV9 | TGTGCCAGCAGCGTAGCTGACACTAGTTATTACGAGCAGTACTTC | CASSVADTSYYEQYF
TRBJ2-3 | . | . | TRBV20-1 | TGCAGTGCTCCTGTGGATACGCAGTATTTT | CSAPVDTQYF
TRBJ2-3 | . | . | TRBV5-5 | TGTGCCAGCACCTCCCCCCATCTTAAAGATACGCAGTATTTT | CASTSPHLKDTQYF
TRBJ1-4 | . | . | TRBV5-6 | TGTGCCAGCAGCGACCTTAGGACAGACGAGGAAAAACTGTTTTTT | CASSDLRTDEEKLFF
TRBJ2-5 | TRBD2 | many | TRBV7-6 | TGTGCCAGCACCGCGGGGAGCGGGGCTACGGAGACCCAGTACTTC | CASTAGSGATETQYF
TRBJ1-6 | TRBD1 | many | TRBV27 | TGTGCCAGCAGCGAACAGGGGGCTGGGTCACCCCTCCACTTT | CASSEQGAGSPLHF
TRBJ1-1 | . | many | TRBV10-2 | TGCGCCAGCAGTGACAGAGTCACTGAAGCTTTCTTT | CASSDRVTEAFF
TRBJ1-2 | . | many | TRBV4-3 | TGCGCCAGCAGCCAAGATCGAGGAGATTATGGCTACACCTTC | CASSQDRGDYGYTF
TRBJ2-5 | . | . | TRBV28 | TGTGCCAGCATCACGTTGGGTATAGGGGGGACCCAGTACTTC | CASITLGIGGTQYF
TRBJ2-7 | TRBD1 | . | TRBV7-2 | TGTGCCAGCAGAGGGGACAGGGGGCTTTCCTACGAGCAGTACTTC | CASRGDRGLSYEQYF
TRBJ1-2 | . | . | TRBV7-2 | TGTGCCACATCCGGGCAGCCCTCGGAGGGCTACACCTTC | CATSGQPSEGYTF
TRBJ1-2 | . | . | TRBV3-1 | TGTGCCAGCAGCCCTCGGCAGTGTGGGGGCTACACCTTC | CASSPRQCGGYTF